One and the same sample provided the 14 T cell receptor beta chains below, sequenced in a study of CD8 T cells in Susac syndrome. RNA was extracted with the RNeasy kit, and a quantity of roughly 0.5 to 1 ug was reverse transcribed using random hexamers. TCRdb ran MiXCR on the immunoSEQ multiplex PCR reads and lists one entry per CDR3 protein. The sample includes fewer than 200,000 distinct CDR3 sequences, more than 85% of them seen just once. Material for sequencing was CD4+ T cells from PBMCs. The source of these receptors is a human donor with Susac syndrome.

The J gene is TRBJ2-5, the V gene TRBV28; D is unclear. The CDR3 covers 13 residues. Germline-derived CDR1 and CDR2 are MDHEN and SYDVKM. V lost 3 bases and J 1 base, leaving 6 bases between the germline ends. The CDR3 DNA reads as TGTGCCAGCAGTTTCGTGTTCCAAGAGACCCAGTACTTC. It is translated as CASSFVFQETQYF.

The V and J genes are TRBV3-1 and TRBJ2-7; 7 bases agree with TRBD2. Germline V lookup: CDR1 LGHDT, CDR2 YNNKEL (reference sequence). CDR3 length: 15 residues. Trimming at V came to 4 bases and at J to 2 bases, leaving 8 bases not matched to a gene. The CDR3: CASSPRTSVAYEQYF. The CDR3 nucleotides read TGTGCCAGCAGCCCGCGTACTAGCGTGGCCTACGAGCAGTACTTC.

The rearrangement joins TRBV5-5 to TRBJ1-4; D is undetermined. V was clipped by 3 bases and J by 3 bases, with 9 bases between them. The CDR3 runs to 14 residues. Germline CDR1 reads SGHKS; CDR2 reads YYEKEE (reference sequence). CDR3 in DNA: TGTGCCAGCAGCTATAGGGCAGCTAATGAAAAACTGTTTTTT. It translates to CASSYRAANEKLFF.

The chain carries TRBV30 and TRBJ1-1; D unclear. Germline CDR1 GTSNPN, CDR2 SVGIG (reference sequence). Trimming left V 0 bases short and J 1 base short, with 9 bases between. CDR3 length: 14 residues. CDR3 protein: CAWSVSVRNTEAFF. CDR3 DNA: TGTGCCTGGAGTGTAAGCGTCAGGAACACTGAAGCTTTCTTT.

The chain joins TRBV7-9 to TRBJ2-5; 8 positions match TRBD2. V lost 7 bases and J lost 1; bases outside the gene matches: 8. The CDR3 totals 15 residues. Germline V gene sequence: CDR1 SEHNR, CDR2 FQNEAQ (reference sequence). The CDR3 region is CASTSGRGAQETQYF. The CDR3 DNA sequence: TGTGCCAGCACCTCCGGGCGGGGGGCCCAAGAGACCCAGTACTTC.

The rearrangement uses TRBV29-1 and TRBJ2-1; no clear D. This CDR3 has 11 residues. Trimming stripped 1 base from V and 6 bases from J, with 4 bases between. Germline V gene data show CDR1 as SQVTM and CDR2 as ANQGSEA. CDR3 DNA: TGCAGCGTTGAAGTGGTCAATGAGCAGTTCTTC. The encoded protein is CSVEVVNEQFF.

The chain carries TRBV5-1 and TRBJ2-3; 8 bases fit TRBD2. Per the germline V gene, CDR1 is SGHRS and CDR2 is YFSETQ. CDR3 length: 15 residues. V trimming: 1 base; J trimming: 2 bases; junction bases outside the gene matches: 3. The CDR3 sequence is CASSLPGGTTDTQYF. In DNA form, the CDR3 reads TGCGCCAGCAGCTTGCCGGGGGGGACCACAGATACGCAGTATTTT.

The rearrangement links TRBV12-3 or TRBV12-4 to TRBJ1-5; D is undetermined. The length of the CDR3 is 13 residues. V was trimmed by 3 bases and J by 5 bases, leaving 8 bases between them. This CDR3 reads CASSFAVHQPQHF. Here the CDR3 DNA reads TGTGCCAGCAGTTTCGCCGTTCATCAGCCCCAGCATTTT.

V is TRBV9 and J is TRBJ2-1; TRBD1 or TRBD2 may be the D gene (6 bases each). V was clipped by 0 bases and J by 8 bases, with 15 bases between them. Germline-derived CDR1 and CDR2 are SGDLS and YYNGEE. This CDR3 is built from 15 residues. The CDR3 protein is CASSVDVGGLDEQFF. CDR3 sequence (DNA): TGTGCCAGCAGCGTAGACGTGGGGGGCCTGGATGAGCAGTTCTTC.

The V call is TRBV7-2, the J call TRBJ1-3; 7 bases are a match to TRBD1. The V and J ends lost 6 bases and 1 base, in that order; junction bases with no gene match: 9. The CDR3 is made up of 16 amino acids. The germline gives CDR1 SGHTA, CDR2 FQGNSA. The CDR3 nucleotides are TGTGCCAGCAGGGGACAGCGAACCCTATCTGGAAACACCATATATTTT. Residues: CASRGQRTLSGNTIYF.

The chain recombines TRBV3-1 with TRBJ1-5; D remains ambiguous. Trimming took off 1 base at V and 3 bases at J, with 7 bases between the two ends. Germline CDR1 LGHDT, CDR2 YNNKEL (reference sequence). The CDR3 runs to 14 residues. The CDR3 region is CASSQVSNNQPQHF. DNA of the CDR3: TGTGCCAGCAGCCAAGTTTCAAACAATCAGCCCCAGCATTTT.

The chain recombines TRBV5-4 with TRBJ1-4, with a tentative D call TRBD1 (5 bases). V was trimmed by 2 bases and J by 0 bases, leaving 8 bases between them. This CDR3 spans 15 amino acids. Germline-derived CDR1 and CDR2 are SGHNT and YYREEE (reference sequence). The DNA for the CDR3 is TGTGCCAGCAGCTTTGACAGATCAACTAATGAAAAACTGTTTTTT. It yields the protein CASSFDRSTNEKLFF.

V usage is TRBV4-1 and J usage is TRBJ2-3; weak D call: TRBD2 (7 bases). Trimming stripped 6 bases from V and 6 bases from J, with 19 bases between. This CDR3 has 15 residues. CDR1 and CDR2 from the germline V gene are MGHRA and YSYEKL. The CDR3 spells CASRRGGAIVDTQYF. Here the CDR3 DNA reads TGCGCCAGCAGAAGAGGGGGGGCAATCGTGGATACGCAGTATTTT.

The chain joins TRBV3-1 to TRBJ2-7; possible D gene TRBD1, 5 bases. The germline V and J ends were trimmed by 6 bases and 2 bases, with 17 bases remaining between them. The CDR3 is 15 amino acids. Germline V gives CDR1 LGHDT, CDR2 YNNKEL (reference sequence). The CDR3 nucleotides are TGTGCCAGCAGTCTTCTGGGGCAGCGAGCCTACGAGCAGTACTTC. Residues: CASSLLGQRAYEQYF.